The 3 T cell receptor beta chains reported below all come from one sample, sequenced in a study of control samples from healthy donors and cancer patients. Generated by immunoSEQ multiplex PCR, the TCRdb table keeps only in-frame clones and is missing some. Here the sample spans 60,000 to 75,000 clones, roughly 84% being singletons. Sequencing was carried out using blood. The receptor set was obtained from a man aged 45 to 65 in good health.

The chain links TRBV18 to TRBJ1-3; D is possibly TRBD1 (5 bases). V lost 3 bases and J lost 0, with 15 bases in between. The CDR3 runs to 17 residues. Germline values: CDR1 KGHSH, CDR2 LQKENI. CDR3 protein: CASSPGVTGTSGNTIYF. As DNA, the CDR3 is TGTGCCAGCTCACCGGGGGTGACGGGGACCTCTGGAAACACCATATATTTT. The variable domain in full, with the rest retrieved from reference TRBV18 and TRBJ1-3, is NAGVMQNPRHLVRRRGQEARLRCSPMKGHSHVYWYRQLPEEGLKFMVYLQKENIIDESGMPKERFSAEFPKEGPSILRIQQVVRGDSAAYFCASSPGVTGTSGNTIYFGEGSWLTVV.

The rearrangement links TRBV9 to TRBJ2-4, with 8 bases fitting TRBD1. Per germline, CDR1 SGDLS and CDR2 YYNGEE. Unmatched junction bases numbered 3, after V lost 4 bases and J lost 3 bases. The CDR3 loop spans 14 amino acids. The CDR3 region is CASSPTGDKNIQYF. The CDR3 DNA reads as TGTGCCAGCAGCCCGACAGGGGACAAAAACATTCAGTACTTC.

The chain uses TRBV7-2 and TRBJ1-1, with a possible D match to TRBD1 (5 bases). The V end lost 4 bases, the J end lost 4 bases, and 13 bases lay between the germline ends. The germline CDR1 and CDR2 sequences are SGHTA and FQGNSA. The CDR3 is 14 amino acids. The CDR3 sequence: CASSSLVGVTEAFF. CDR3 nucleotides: TGTGCCAGCAGCTCCCTTGTGGGGGTCACTGAAGCTTTCTTT. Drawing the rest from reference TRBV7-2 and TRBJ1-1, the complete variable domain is GAGVSQSPSNKVTEKGKDVELRCDPISGHTALYWYRQSLGQGLEFLIYFQGNSAPDKSGLPSDRFSAERTGGSVSTLTIQRTQQEDSAVYLCASSSLVGVTEAFFGQGTRLTVV.